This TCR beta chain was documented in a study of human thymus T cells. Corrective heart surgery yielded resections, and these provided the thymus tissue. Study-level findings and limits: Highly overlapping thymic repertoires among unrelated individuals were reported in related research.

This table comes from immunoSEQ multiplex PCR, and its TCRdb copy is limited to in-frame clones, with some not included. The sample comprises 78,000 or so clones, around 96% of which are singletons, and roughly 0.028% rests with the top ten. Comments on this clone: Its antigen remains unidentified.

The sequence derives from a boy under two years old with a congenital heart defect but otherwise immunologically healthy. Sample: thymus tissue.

This chain's CDR3 is CASSQGTTRADTQYF. CDR3 bases: TGCGCCAGCAGCCAAGGGACGACGAGGGCAGATACGCAGTATTTT. V and J are TRBV4-1 and TRBJ2-3, with a possible D match to TRBD2 (5 bases). Trimming cost V 1 base and J 4 bases, with 12 bases left between them. This CDR3 is built from 15 residues. The V gene's germline CDR1 is MGHRA and CDR2 YSYEKL.